This T cell receptor (beta chain) was captured in a study of blood T cell repertoires in COVID-19. On the study more broadly: PBMCs, B-cell-depleted T cells, or T cells were the source of the cDNA or gDNA that made up the material.

Per the study methods: Amplified reference gene primers provided the basis for estimating nucleated cell counts. Here immunoSEQ multiplex PCR was the method, and the copy in TCRdb shows in-frame clones only, minus some. V, J and clone size were drawn from that table, and D and trimming were deduced from the DNA. The sample shows about 200,000 clones, roughly 90% of them seen only once. Germline assignment: CDR1 MNHEY and CDR2 SMNVEV (reference sequence). After removal of 2 bases from V and 4 bases from J, the junction contained 18 bases not matched to a gene. The CDR3 is 20 residues long. Sequencing input: peripheral blood. This rearrangement joins TRBV27 to TRBJ2-7; 12 bases agree with TRBD1. The clonotype was recovered from a man in his late teens or twenties with active or convalescent COVID-19. The CDR3 DNA reads TGTGCCAGCAGTTTACACAACCCATCCCCGTGGGACAGGGGGCGGTACGAGCAGTACTTC. Protein: CASSLHNPSPWDRGRYEQYF.